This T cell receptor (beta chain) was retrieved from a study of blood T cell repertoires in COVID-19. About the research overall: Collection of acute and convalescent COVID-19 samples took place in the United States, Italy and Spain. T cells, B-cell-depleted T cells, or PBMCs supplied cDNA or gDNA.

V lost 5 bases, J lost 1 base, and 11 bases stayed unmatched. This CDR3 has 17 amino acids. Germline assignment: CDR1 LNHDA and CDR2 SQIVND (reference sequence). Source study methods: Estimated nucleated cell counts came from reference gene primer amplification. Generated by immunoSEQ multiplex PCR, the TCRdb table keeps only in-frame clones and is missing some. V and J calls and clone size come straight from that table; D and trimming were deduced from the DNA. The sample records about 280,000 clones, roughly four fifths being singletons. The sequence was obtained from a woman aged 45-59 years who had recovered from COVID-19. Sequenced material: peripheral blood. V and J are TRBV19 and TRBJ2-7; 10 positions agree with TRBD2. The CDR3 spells CASSSRLAGDISYEQYF. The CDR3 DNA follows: TGTGCCAGTAGTTCCCGACTAGCGGGTGATATTTCCTACGAGCAGTACTTC.